This T cell receptor beta chain was found in a study of T cells in tuberculosis. Turning to the study itself: In South Africa, adults with active tuberculosis were compared with IGRA-negative and latently infected IGRA-positive adolescents. Samples predate treatment or fall within its first 7 days.

Time point specified: new active TB diagnosis, blood taken before or within 7 days of starting treatment. Active tuberculosis patients were new diagnoses, HIV-seronegative, South African, and aged 18 years or older. Here immunoSEQ multiplex PCR was the method, and the copy in TCRdb shows in-frame clones only, minus some. The table shows tens of thousands of clones, with around 82% occurring only once. Material: PBMCs, obtained at tuberculosis diagnosis. This TCR was sampled from an adult with tuberculosis.

The CDR3 nucleotides read TGTGCCAGCAGCAGATTGAGCTCCTACGAGCAGTACTTC. This sequence encodes CASSRLSSYEQYF. The rearrangement uses TRBV7-2 and TRBJ2-7; D is unresolved. Germline CDR1 and CDR2: SGHTA and FQGNSA. This CDR3 spans 13 amino acids. V lost 5 bases, J lost 0 bases, and 8 bases lay in between.